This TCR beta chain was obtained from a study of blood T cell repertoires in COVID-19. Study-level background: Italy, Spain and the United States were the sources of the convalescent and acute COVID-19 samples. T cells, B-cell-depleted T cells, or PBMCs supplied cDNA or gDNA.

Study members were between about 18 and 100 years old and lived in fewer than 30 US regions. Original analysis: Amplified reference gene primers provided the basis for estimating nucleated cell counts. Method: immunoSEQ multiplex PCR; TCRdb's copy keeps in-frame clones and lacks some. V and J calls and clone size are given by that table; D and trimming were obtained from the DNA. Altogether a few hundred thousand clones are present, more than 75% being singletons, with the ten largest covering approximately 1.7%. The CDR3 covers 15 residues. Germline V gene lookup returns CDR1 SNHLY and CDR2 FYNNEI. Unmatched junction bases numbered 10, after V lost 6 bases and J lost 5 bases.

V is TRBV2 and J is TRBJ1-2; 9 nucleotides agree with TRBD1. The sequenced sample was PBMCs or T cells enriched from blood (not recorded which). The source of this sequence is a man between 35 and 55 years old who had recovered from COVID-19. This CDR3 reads CASSAGTGSFYGYTF. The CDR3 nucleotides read TGTGCCAGCAGCGCTGGGACAGGGTCCTTTTATGGCTACACCTTC.